This T cell receptor beta chain emerged from a study of T-cell memory formation after mild COVID-19. Study at large: Each donor largely had its own TCR clusters. Regarding the study as a whole: Later expanders leaned CD4+, whereas day 15 to 85 contracting clones were balanced CD4/CD8. Some clones that responded were present in memory (sampled pre-infection), which suggests cross-reactive memory joined.

Trimming took 10 bases from V and 8 from J; bases not matched to a gene: 6. Germline CDR1 reads ENHRY; CDR2 reads SYGVKD. The CDR3 is 12 amino acids. Remarks on this clonotype: The antigen is not known.

TCRdb re-called the 5' RACE reads with MiXCR, one entry per CDR3 protein. The data show approximately 300,000 distinct CDR3 sequences, 8% to 10% seen once. V is TRBV10-3 and J is TRBJ1-2, with TRBD1 identical over 11 bases. The sequence derives from a man younger than 30 who had mild COVID-19 (a few samples of this study predate the infection). Cell type and time point are not known. Sequenced input: PBMCs or a T cell subset sorted from them (not recorded which). The DNA of the CDR3 is TGTGCCACCGGACAGGGGGCCGAGGGCTACACCTTC. Translating gives CATGQGAEGYTF.